These 15 T cell receptor beta chains share one sample of origin, sequenced in a study of cytomegalovirus exposure and HLA in healthy donors. Both 60 Vbeta primers and 13 Jbeta primers went into the PCR. Assay used: immunoSEQ multiplex PCR; TCRdb lists only in-frame clones, some missing. Among 150,000 or so clones, roughly 76% were seen once, and the ten largest hold roughly 4.9%. Sequences were obtained from PBMCs. These receptors were obtained from a woman aged 18-30 years in good health and CMV-seropositive.

V is TRBV19 and J is TRBJ1-2, with D possibly matching TRBD1 (5 bases). V was cut by 1 base and J by 4 bases, with 13 bases left in between. Germline V gene lookup returns CDR1 LNHDA and CDR2 SQIVND (reference sequence). This CDR3 contains 15 residues. The CDR3: CASSIVGGDRYGYTF. The CDR3 DNA reads TGTGCCAGTAGTATAGTGGGAGGGGACCGCTATGGCTACACCTTC.

This chain joins TRBV28 and TRBJ2-7; a weak D match, TRBD2 (7 bases). V lost 5 bases, J lost 3 bases, and 17 bases lay in between. The germline V gene has CDR1 MDHEN and CDR2 SYDVKM. The CDR3 contains 15 residues. CDR3 DNA sequence: TGTGCCAGCAGTCTGGGGGGGCTACTCGACTACGAGCAGTACTTC. Encoded protein: CASSLGGLLDYEQYF.

The chain joins TRBV7-6 to TRBJ2-7, with D hard to call. CDR3 length equals 13 residues. Germline V gene lookup returns CDR1 SGHVS and CDR2 FNYEAQ. The V and J ends lost 1 base and 4 bases respectively, with 8 bases between them. The DNA of the CDR3 is TGTGCCAGCAGCTTAGAGGCGGAGTACGAGCAGTACTTC. Translated, it gives CASSLEAEYEQYF.

The chain combines TRBV5-4 with TRBJ2-3; TRBD2 aligns across 8 bases. V shed 1 base and J 4 bases; nucleotides not matched to a gene: 11. Germline values: CDR1 SGHNT, CDR2 YYREEE (reference sequence). The CDR3 contains 17 residues. The DNA for the CDR3 is TGTGCCAGCAGCTTGTCTGTCGAGCGGGGGTTTCCAGATACGCAGTATTTT. This codes for CASSLSVERGFPDTQYF.

This clone has just a few counts. The chain combines TRBV30 with TRBJ1-2; 8 bases are a match to TRBD1. Germline loops: CDR1 GTSNPN, CDR2 SVGIG (reference sequence). The V gene end was trimmed by 0 bases and the J gene end by 4 bases; junction bases not matched to a gene: 10. This CDR3 is built from 16 residues. The CDR3 sequence is CAWSVEGLTGVYGYTF. CDR3 bases: TGTGCCTGGAGTGTAGAGGGATTGACAGGGGTCTATGGCTACACCTTC.

The gene calls are TRBV27 and TRBJ1-2; no clear D gene. The CDR3 extends over 19 amino acids. Germline CDR1 MNHEY, CDR2 SMNVEV (reference sequence). The ends were cut back, 5 bases at V and 0 bases at J, with 25 bases in the middle. CDR3 bases: TGTGCCAGCAGTGAGGGTGCGATAGGGCCGTTGAGAACTAACTATGGCTACACCTTC. As protein: CASSEGAIGPLRTNYGYTF.

CDR3 sequence reads: CASRDLQGAGNTIYF. The CDR3 DNA is TGCGCCAGCAGGGATTTACAGGGGGCTGGAAACACCATATATTTT. This rearrangement joins TRBV5-1 to TRBJ1-3, with 8 nucleotides matching TRBD1. V shed 5 bases, J shed 2 bases, and the junction held 6 bases outside the gene matches. This CDR3 has 15 amino acids. Germline CDR1 is SGHRS and CDR2 is YFSETQ.

The rearrangement uses TRBV6-5 and TRBJ2-3; unclear D gene. V was clipped by 2 bases and J by 4 bases, with 7 bases between them. Germline V lookup: CDR1 MNHEY, CDR2 SVGAGI. This CDR3 spans 13 amino acids. This chain's CDR3 is CASSYHPADTQYF. CDR3 sequence (DNA): TGTGCCAGCAGTTACCATCCGGCAGATACGCAGTATTTT.

This clone was found once. Mismatch with germline at one junction end may stem from a read error. Other DNA sequences in this specimen translate into the identical CDR3. The V gene is TRBV30, the J gene TRBJ1-6; 9 nucleotides align to TRBD1. The CDR3 is made up of 18 amino acids. Per germline, CDR1 GTSNPN and CDR2 SVGIG (reference sequence). The CDR3 protein is CAWSPPPDRGDYNSPLHF. The CDR3 DNA reads TGTGCCTGGAGTCCCCCCCCCGACAGGGGGGATTATAATTCGCCCCTCCACTTT. Using reference TRBV30 and TRBJ1-6 for the parts outside the CDR3, the full variable domain is SQTIHQWPATLVQPVGSPLSLECTVEGTSNPNLYWYRQAAGRGLQLLFYSVGIGQISSEVPQNLSASRPQDRQFILSSKKLLLSDSGFYLCAWSPPPDRGDYNSPLHFGNGTRLTVT.

V and J are TRBV7-2 and TRBJ2-7; 9 bases agree with TRBD1. Germline CDR1 SGHTA, CDR2 FQGNSA. V was clipped by 6 bases and J by 3 bases; unmatched bases: 9. The CDR3 runs 15 residues. Here the CDR3 DNA reads TGTGCCAGCAGTCCGGACAGGGGAAGGGTCTACGAGCAGTACTTC. It encodes CASSPDRGRVYEQYF.

The genes are TRBV5-1 and TRBJ2-1; no clear D gene. CDR1 and CDR2 (germline): SGHRS, YFSETQ. The germline V and J ends were trimmed by 2 bases and 7 bases, with 10 bases remaining between them. This CDR3 contains 13 residues. CDR3 protein: CASSFGSSNEQFF. The CDR3 DNA sequence: TGCGCCAGCAGCTTCGGCTCTAGTAATGAGCAGTTCTTC.

There are a few counts of this clone. This rearrangement joins TRBV30 to TRBJ1-1; no firm D call. The CDR3 totals 14 residues. The germline V and J ends were trimmed by 0 bases and 1 base, with 9 bases remaining between them. The V gene's germline CDR1 is GTSNPN and CDR2 SVGIG (reference sequence). The CDR3 coding sequence is TGTGCCTGGAGTGTACGAGCAAGGAACACTGAAGCTTTCTTT. This codes for CAWSVRARNTEAFF.

CDR3 protein: CASTTGTGPLYGYTF. CDR3 sequence (DNA): TGTGCCAGCACAACCGGGACAGGGCCGTTATATGGCTACACCTTC. This sequence joins TRBV19 and TRBJ1-2; 9 bases are a match to TRBD1. V gave up 9 bases and J gave up 5 bases; unmatched junction bases: 13. The CDR3 totals 15 residues. Germline V gene data show CDR1 as LNHDA and CDR2 as SQIVND (reference sequence).

This chain joins TRBV9 and TRBJ2-3; 7 bases line up with TRBD1. Germline CDR1 is SGDLS and CDR2 is YYNGEE. With V trimmed by 4 bases and J by 1 base, 18 bases remained unmatched. CDR3 length: 19 residues. CDR3 region: CASSSTPPQTGSGTDTQYF. The CDR3 DNA reads as TGTGCCAGCAGCTCAACTCCACCGCAGACAGGGTCCGGCACAGATACGCAGTATTTT.

The chain links TRBV28 to TRBJ2-3; D perhaps matches TRBD1 (5 bases). The CDR3 totals 16 residues. Trimming pared 0 bases from V and 3 bases from J, leaving 13 bases between. Germline loops: CDR1 MDHEN, CDR2 SYDVKM. The CDR3 is CASSLWERGGTDTQYF. For the CDR3, the DNA is TGTGCCAGCAGTTTATGGGAAAGGGGTGGGACAGATACGCAGTATTTT.